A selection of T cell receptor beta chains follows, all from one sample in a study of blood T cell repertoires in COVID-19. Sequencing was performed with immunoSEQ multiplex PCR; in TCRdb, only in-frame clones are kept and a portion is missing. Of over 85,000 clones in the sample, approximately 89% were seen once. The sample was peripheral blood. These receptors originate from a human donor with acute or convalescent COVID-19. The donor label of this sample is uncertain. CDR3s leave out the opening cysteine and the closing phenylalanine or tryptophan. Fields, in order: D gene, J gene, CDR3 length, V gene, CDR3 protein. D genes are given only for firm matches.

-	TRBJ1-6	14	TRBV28	ASSSQSSSYNSPLH
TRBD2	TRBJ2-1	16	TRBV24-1	ATSDFVLAGRIYNEQF
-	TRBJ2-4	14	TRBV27	ASSLVNSGAKNIQY
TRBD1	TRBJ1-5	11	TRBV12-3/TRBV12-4	ASRGQGNQPQH
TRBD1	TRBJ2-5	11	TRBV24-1	ATGQGAWETQY
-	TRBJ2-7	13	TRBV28	ASSSGPKLSYEQY
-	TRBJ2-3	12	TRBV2	ASRDGQIPDTQY
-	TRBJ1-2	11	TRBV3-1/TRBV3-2	ASSQALGAGYT
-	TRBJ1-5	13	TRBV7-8	ASSSEQGRGQPQH
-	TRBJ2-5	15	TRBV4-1	ASSQQFWGEGQETQY
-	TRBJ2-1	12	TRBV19	ASSIGTGYNEQF
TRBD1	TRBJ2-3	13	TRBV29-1	SVADRGFTTDTQY
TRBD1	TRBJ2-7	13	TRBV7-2	ASSLFRGQGYEQY
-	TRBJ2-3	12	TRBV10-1	ASSGGLSTDTQY